These 7 T cell receptor beta chains came from one sample sequenced in a study of post-analysis software for immune sequencing data. Study-wide points: There were five TRBV segments more frequent in patients than controls, and TRBV5-6, TRBV5-1 and TRBV20-1 were among them.

Researchers reported that TCR beta cDNA libraries carried unique molecular identifiers. MiXCR was run by TCRdb on the PCR reads, yielding one entry per CDR3 protein. Of hundreds of thousands of distinct CDR3 sequences listed, less than 35% were seen once; the top ten hold approximately 0.55%. These receptors have no known antigen. Sample: blood. These receptors all come from a girl aged 10 to 17 with multiple sclerosis.

The chain uses TRBV20-1 and TRBJ1-5, with 7 bases fitting TRBD1. The length of the CDR3 is 15 residues. CDR1 and CDR2 (germline): DFQATT, SNEGSKA (reference sequence). V lost 0 bases to trimming and J lost 7 bases; unmatched junction nucleotides: 9. The CDR3 reads CSARDFMTGRQPQHF. In nucleotides, the CDR3 is TGCAGTGCTAGAGATTTCATGACAGGGAGACAGCCCCAGCATTTT.

The chain is built from TRBV6-5 and TRBJ2-5, with 13 bases that match TRBD2. The V and J ends lost 4 bases and 11 bases, in that order; junction bases with no gene match: 10. This CDR3 is 15 amino acids long. Germline values: CDR1 MNHEY, CDR2 SVGAGI. The CDR3, as DNA: TGTGCCAGCAGTTGGGGACTAGCGGGGACTCGAGAGCAGTACTTC. Protein: CASSWGLAGTREQYF.

J is TRBJ2-3 and V is TRBV25-1; possible D gene TRBD2, 6 bases. This CDR3 has 15 amino acids. Germline assignment: CDR1 MGHDK and CDR2 SYGVNS. Trimming shortened V by 5 bases and J by 6 bases, and 18 bases separated the two germline ends. Here the CDR3 reads CASSKLLAGSDTQYF. CDR3 DNA sequence: TGTGCCAGCAGTAAGCTTTTGGCGGGGAGTGATACGCAGTATTTT.

The chain joins TRBV6-5 to TRBJ2-2, with D unresolved. Looked up from germline, CDR1 is MNHEY and CDR2 is SVGAGI. The CDR3 extends over 16 amino acids. V dropped 4 bases and J dropped 2 bases, with 14 bases sitting between them. CDR3: CASSSRPQSNTGELFF. The CDR3 DNA reads TGTGCCAGCAGTTCCAGACCCCAATCTAACACCGGGGAGCTGTTTTTT.

This clonotype was seen just once. Given a much more abundant clone one base away, this may be a read error. The gene calls are TRBV5-1 and TRBJ2-1; weak D call: TRBD1 (5 bases). The J call may not be correct, given that the DNA end is closer to TRBJ2-7. CDR1 is SGHRS and CDR2 is YFSETQ in the germline V gene. The CDR3 is 14 residues long. CDR3 DNA: TGCGCCAGCAGCTTGGGGGGCCCCTACAATGAGCAGTACTTC. This sequence encodes CASSLGGPYNEQYF.

Comments on this clonotype: A junction end diverges from the germline sequence, so it may reflect a read error. This chain links TRBV10-3 with TRBJ2-5; 11 positions match TRBD2. This CDR3 has 15 residues. The germline CDR1 and CDR2 sequences are ENHRY and SYGVKD. The CDR3 DNA reads TGTGCCGTCAGTGACTTAGCGGGAGGGGGAGAGACCCAGTACTTC. Translating gives CAVSDLAGGGETQYF.

The chain links TRBV29-1 to TRBJ2-1; perhaps TRBD1 as D (6 bases). V was trimmed by 2 bases and J by 13 bases, leaving 18 bases between them. This CDR3 has 13 residues. Germline V lookup: CDR1 SQVTM, CDR2 ANQGSEA. This CDR3 is CSVETGFGETQFF. DNA for the CDR3: TGCAGCGTTGAAACAGGGTTCGGAGAGACCCAGTTCTTC.